This T cell receptor beta chain was documented in a study of blood T cell repertoires in COVID-19. Study-wide background: Researchers got acute and convalescent COVID-19 samples from the United States, Italy and Spain. T cells, B-cell-depleted T cells, or PBMCs supplied cDNA or gDNA.

Germline lookup yields CDR1 SNHLY and CDR2 FYNNEI. The V gene lost 3 bases and the J gene lost 4 bases, with 9 bases spanning the gap. The CDR3 extends over 13 amino acids. Clones were sequenced by immunoSEQ multiplex PCR, and TCRdb holds only the in-frame ones, with some missing. Among roughly 91,000 clones listed, roughly 84% were seen once. Sequencing input: peripheral blood. The V and J genes are TRBV2 and TRBJ1-2; D not certain. This clonotype originated in a man aged 65-85 years with acute or convalescent COVID-19. The CDR3 DNA is TGTGCCAGCAGTGATAATTTGGCCTATGGCTACACCTTC. This translates into CASSDNLAYGYTF.